This T cell receptor (beta chain) was sequenced in a study of cytomegalovirus exposure and HLA in healthy donors. PCR employed 60 Vbeta and 13 Jbeta primers. Measured with immunoSEQ multiplex PCR; TCRdb has only the in-frame clones, and not every one. The table lists some 83,000 clones. This CDR3 region has 13 residues. V lost 4 bases to trimming and J lost 5 bases, with 11 bases between them. Per the germline V gene, CDR1 is LNHNV and CDR2 is YYDKDF (reference sequence). The receptor's source is a woman between 25 and 40 years old in good health and CMV-seronegative. This chain connects TRBV15 to TRBJ1-2; no definite D call. Sequencing was done on a sample of PBMCs. DNA for the CDR3: TGTGCCACCAGCATTGCCCCAGGTTATGGCTACACCTTC. This codes for CATSIAPGYGYTF.